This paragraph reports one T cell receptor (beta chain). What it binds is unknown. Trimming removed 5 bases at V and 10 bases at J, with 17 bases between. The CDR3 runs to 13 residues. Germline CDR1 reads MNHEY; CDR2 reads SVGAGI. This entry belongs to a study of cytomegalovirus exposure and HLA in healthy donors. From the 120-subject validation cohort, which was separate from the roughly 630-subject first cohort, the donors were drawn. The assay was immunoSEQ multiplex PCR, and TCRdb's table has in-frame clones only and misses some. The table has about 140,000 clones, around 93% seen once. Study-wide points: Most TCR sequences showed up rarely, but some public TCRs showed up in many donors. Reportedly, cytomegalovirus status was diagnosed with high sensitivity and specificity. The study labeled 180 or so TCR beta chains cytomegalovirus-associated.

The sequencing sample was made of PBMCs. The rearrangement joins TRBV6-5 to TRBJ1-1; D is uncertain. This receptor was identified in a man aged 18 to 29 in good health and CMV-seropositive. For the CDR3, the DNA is TGTGCCAGCAGTCGACGGGAAGGACGGGTAGCTTTCTTT. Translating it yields CASSRREGRVAFF.